This TCR beta chain was captured in a study of blood T cell repertoires in COVID-19. Germline lookup yields CDR1 SGHNT and CDR2 YYREEE (reference sequence). Trimming removed 4 bases at V and 2 bases at J, with 16 bases between. CDR3 size: 15 residues. Repertoires were generated with immunoSEQ multiplex PCR, while TCRdb's copy carries only in-frame clones and drops some. Of about 230,000 clones in the sample, around 82% are singletons; the top ten hold about 4.5%. The rearrangement joins TRBV5-4 to TRBJ2-7; D is possibly TRBD2 (7 bases). Sequencing was carried out using peripheral blood. The origin of this receptor is a man aged 45-60 years with active or convalescent COVID-19. The CDR3 loop reads CASSGGAHSPYEQYF. CDR3 bases: TGTGCCAGCAGCGGGGGGGCACACTCCCCCTACGAGCAGTACTTC.